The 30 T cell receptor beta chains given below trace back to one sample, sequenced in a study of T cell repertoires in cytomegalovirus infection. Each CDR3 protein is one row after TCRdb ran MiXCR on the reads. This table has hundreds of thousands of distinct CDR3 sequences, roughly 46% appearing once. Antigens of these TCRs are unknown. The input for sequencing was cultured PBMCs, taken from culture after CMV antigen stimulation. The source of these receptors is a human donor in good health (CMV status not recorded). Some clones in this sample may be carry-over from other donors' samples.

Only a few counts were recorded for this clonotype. CDR3 region: CASSQTGRGADTQYF. The CDR3 DNA follows: TGCGCCAGCAGCCAAACAGGACGGGGGGCAGATACGCAGTATTTT. This chain joins TRBV4-3 and TRBJ2-3; 7 bases align to TRBD2. This CDR3 is built from 15 residues. V trimming: 2 bases; J trimming: 4 bases; junction bases outside the gene matches: 6. In germline, CDR1 is LGHNA, CDR2 YSLEER.

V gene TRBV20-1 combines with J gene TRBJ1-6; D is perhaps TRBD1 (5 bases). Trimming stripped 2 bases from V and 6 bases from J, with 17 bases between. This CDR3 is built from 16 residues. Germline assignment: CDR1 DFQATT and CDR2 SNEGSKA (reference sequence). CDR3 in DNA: TGCAGTGCTAGACCTCTCCGGGACGCATCTAATTCACCCCTCCACTTT. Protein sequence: CSARPLRDASNSPLHF.

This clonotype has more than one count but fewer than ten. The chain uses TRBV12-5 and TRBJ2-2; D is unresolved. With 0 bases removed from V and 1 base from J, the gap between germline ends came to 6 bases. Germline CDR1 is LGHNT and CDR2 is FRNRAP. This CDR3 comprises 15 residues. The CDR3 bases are TGTGCTAGTGGTTTGGTACGCGAGAACACCGGGGAGCTGTTTTTT. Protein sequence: CASGLVRENTGELFF.

The DNA for the CDR3 is TGTGCCAGCAGCCAAGATCCGGGGCATCCGGAGTACTTC. Protein: CASSQDPGHPEYF. The chain has TRBV3-1 and TRBJ2-7; D may correspond to TRBD1 or TRBD2 (5 bases each). Germline-derived CDR1 and CDR2 are LGHDT and YNNKEL (reference sequence). The CDR3 is made up of 13 amino acids. Trimming left V 0 bases short and J 11 bases short, with 14 bases between.

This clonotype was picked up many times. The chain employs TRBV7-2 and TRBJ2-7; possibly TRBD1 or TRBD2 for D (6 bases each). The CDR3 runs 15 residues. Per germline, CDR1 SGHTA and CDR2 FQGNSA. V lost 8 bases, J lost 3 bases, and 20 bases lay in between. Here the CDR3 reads CASRPSRGGGYEQYF. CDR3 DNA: TGTGCCAGCCGGCCGAGTCGAGGGGGAGGCTACGAGCAGTACTTC.

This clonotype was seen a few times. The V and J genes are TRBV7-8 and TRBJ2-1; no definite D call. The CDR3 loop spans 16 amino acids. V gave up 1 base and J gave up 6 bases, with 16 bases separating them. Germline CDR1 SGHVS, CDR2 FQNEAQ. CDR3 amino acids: CASSLVRSLGVNEQFF. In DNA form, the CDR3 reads TGTGCCAGCAGCTTAGTCAGGTCCTTGGGCGTCAATGAGCAGTTCTTC.

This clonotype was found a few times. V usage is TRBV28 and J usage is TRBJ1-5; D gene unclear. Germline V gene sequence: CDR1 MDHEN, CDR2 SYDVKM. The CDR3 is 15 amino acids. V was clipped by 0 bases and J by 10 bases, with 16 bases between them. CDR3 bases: TGTGCCAGCAGTTTATGGAGTCAGGTTAGCGGACCCCAGCATTTT. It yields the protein CASSLWSQVSGPQHF.

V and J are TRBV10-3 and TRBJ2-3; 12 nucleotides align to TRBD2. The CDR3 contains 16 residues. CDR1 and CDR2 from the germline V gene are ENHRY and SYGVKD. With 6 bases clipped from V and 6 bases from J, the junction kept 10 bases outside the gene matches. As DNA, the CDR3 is TGTGCCATCAGGCCCCAAGGACTAGCGGGACTGGATACGCAGTATTTT. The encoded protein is CAIRPQGLAGLDTQYF.

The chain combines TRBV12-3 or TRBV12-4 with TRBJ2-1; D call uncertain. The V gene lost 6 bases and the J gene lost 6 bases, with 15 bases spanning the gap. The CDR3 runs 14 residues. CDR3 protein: CASRHSSRPNEQFF. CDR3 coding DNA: TGTGCCAGCAGACACTCTTCGAGGCCCAATGAGCAGTTCTTC.

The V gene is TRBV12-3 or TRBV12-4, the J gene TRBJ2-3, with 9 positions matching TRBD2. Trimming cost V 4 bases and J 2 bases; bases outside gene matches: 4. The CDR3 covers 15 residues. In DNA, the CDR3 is TGTGCCAGCAGTTGGATAGCGGGGGACACAGATACGCAGTATTTT. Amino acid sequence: CASSWIAGDTDTQYF.

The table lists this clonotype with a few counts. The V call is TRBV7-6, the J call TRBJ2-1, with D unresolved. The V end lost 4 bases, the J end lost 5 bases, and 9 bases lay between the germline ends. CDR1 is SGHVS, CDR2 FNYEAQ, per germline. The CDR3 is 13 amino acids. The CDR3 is CASSYGSHNEQFF. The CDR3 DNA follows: TGTGCCAGCAGCTATGGTTCCCACAATGAGCAGTTCTTC.

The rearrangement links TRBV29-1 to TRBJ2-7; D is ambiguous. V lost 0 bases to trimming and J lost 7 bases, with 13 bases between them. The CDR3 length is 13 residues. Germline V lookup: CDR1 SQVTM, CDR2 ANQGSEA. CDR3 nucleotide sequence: TGCAGCGTTGAAGAGGACGTCAGAAAGGAGCAGTACTTC. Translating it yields CSVEEDVRKEQYF.

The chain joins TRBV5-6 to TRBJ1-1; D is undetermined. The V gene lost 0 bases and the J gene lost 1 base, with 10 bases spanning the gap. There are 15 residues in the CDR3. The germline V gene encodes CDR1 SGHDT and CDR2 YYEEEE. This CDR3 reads CASSLAQGPNTEAFF. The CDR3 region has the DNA TGTGCCAGCAGCTTGGCCCAAGGCCCGAACACTGAAGCTTTCTTT.

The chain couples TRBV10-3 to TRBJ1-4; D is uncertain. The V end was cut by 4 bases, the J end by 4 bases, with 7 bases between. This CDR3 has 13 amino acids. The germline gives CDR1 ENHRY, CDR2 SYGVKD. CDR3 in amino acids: CAISGHSNEKLFF. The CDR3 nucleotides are TGTGCCATCAGTGGACATAGTAATGAAAAACTGTTTTTT.

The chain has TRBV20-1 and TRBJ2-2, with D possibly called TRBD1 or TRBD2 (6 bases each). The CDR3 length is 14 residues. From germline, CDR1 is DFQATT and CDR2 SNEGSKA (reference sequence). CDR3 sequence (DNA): TGCAGGAACCGGAGGGGACACCAAGACGGGGAGCTGTTTTTT. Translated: CRNRRGHQDGELFF.

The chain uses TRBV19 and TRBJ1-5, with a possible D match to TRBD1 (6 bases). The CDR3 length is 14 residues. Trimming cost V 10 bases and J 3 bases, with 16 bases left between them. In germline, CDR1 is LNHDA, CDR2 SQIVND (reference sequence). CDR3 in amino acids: CATVDRKNNQPQHF. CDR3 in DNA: TGTGCCACCGTGGACAGAAAAAACAATCAGCCCCAGCATTTT.

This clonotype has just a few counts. CDR3 region: CASTGREVAGELFF. The DNA for the CDR3 is TGTGCCTCTACGGGGAGAGAGGTGGCCGGGGAGCTGTTTTTT. The chain recombines TRBV7-9 with TRBJ2-2, with TRBD2 as a possible D gene (5 bases). Per the germline V gene, CDR1 is SEHNR and CDR2 is FQNEAQ (reference sequence). The CDR3 has 14 amino acids. V gave up 11 bases and J gave up 6 bases, with 19 bases separating them. The whole variable domain, remainder taken from reference TRBV7-9 and TRBJ2-2, is DTGVSQNPRHKITKRGQNVTFRCDPISEHNRLYWYRQTLGQGPEFLTYFQNEAQLEKSRLLSDRFSAERPKGSFSTLEIQRTEQGDSAMYLCASTGREVAGELFFGEGSRLTVL.

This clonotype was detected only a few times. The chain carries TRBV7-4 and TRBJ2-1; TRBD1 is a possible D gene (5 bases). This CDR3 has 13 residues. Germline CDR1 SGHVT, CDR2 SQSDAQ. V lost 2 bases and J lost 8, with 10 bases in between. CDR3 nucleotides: TGTGCCAGCAGCTTAAGGGGCGCCGATGAGCAGTTCTTC. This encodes CASSLRGADEQFF.

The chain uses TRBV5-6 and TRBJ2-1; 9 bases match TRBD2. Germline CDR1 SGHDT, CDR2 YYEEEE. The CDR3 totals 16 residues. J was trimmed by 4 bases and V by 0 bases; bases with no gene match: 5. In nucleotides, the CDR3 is TGTGCCAGCAGCTTGGTCGGCGGGAGGGGGTACAATGAGCAGTTCTTC. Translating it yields CASSLVGGRGYNEQFF.

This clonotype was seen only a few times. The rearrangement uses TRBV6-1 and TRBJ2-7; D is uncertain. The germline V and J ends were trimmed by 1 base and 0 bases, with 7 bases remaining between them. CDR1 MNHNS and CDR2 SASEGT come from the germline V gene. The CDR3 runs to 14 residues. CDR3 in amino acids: CASSEGTSSYEQYF. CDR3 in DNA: TGTGCCAGCAGTGAAGGGACGTCCTCCTACGAGCAGTACTTC.

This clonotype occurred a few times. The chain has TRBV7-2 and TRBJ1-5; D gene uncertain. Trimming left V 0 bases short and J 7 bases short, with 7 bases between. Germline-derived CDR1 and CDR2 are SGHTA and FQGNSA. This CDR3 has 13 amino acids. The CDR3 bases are TGTGCCAGCAGCTTAGCATTTCTCCAGCCCCAGCATTTT. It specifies CASSLAFLQPQHF.

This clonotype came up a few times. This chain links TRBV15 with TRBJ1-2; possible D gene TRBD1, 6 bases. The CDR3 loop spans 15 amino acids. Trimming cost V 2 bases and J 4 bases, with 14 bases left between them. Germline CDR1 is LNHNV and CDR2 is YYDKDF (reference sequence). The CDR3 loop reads CATSRYQDSRYGYTF. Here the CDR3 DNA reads TGTGCCACCAGCAGATACCAGGACAGCCGCTATGGCTACACCTTC.

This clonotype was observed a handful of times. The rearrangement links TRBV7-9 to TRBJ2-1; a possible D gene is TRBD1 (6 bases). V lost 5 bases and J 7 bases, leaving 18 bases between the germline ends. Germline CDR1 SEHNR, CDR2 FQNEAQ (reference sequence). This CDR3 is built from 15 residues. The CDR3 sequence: CASSPPGHEANEQFF. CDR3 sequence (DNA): TGTGCCAGCAGCCCCCCGGGACACGAGGCGAATGAGCAGTTCTTC.

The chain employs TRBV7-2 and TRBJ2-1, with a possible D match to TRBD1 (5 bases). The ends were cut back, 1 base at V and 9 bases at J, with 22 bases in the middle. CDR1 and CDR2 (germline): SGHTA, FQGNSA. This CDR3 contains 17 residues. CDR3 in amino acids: CASSLGATEARRGEQFF. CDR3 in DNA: TGTGCCAGCAGCTTAGGGGCCACAGAGGCCAGAAGGGGTGAGCAGTTCTTC. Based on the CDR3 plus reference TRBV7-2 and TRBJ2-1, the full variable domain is GAGVSQSPSNKVTEKGKDVELRCDPISGHTALYWYRQSLGQGLEFLIYFQGNSAPDKSGLPSDRFSAERTGGSVSTLTIQRTQQEDSAVYLCASSLGATEARRGEQFFGPGTRLTVL.

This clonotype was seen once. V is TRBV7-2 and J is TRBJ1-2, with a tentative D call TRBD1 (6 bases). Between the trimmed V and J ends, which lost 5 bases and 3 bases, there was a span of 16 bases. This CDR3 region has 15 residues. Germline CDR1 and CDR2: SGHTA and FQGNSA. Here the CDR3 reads CASSKQGGLDYGYTF. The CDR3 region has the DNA TGTGCCAGCAGCAAACAGGGTGGCCTGGACTATGGCTACACCTTC.

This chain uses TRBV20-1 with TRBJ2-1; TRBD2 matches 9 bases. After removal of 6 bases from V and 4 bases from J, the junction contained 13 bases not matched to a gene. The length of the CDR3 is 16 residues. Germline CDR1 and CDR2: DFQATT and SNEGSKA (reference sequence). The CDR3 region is CSALQRGAGKYNEQFF. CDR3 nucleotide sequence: TGCAGTGCCCTTCAGCGGGGGGCGGGGAAATACAATGAGCAGTTCTTC.

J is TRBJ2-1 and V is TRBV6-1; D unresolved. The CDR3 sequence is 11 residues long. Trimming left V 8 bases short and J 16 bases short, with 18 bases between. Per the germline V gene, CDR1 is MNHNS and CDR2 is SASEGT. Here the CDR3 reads CASREFTRGFF. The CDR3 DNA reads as TGTGCCAGCCGAGAGTTCACCAGAGGCTTCTTC.

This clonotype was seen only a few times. The DNA of the CDR3 is TGTGCCAGCAGTCGGCGGGGAACCAAAGAGACCCAGTACTTC. Its protein product is CASSRRGTKETQYF. This sequence joins TRBV6-2 or TRBV6-3 and TRBJ2-5; D is possibly TRBD2 (6 bases). Germline-derived CDR1 and CDR2 are MNHEY and SVGEGT. V was pared by 5 bases and J by 3 bases, with 13 bases between. The CDR3 sequence is 14 residues long.

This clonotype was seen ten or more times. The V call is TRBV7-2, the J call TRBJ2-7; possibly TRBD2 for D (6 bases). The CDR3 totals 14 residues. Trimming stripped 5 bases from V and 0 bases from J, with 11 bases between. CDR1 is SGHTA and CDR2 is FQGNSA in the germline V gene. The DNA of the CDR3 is TGTGCCAGCAGCCCGGGACTCCACTCCTACGAGCAGTACTTC. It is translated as CASSPGLHSYEQYF. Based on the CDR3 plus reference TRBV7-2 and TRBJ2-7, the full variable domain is GAGVSQSPSNKVTEKGKDVELRCDPISGHTALYWYRQSLGQGLEFLIYFQGNSAPDKSGLPSDRFSAERTGGSVSTLTIQRTQQEDSAVYLCASSPGLHSYEQYFGPGTRLTVT.

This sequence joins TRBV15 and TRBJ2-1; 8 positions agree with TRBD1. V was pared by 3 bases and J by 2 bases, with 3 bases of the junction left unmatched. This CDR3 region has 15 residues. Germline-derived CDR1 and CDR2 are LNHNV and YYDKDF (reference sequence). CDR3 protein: CATSRDRDAYNEQFF. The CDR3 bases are TGTGCCACCAGCAGGGACAGGGACGCCTACAATGAGCAGTTCTTC.